This entry lists 31 T cell receptor beta chains sequenced from one sample in a study of T-cell reconstitution after alpha-beta-depleted transplantation in children. Preparation of the TCRbeta library used unique molecular identifiers. From the PCR reads, TCRdb called clonotypes with MiXCR, one entry per CDR3 protein. This table holds some 180,000 distinct CDR3 sequences, about 7% found once. Sequenced material: PBMCs, taken before TCRalphabeta/CD19-depleted stem cell transplant. These receptors originate from a boy aged 2 to 9 with acute lymphoblastic leukemia, due to receive a stem cell transplant.

A remark on this clonotype: This may be a read error, as it is one base from a much larger clone. The chain links TRBV7-9 to TRBJ1-1, with a tentative D call TRBD1 (5 bases). The CDR3 is made up of 14 amino acids. Germline V gene lookup returns CDR1 SEHNR and CDR2 FQNEAQ (reference sequence). Here the CDR3 reads CSSSLGVGSIEAFF. CDR3 nucleotide sequence: TGTTCCAGCAGCTTAGGGGTGGGAAGTATTGAAGCTTTCTTT.

The J gene is TRBJ2-1, the V gene TRBV21-1; the table's D gene call, TRBD2, was not cross checked with the DNA. TRBV21-1 has pseudogene status. This CDR3 region has 16 residues. The DNA for the CDR3 is TGTGCCAGCCTGACTAGCGGGGGGGAAGTCTACAATGAGCAGTTCTTC. Translated, it gives CASLTSGGEVYNEQFF.

This clonotype was counted at least ten times. The chain employs TRBV12-3 or TRBV12-4 and TRBJ2-1, with D perhaps TRBD2 (5 bases). Trimming left V 0 bases short and J 6 bases short, with 9 bases between. The CDR3 totals 14 residues. The CDR3 loop reads CASSLAGDINEQFF. CDR3 coding DNA: TGTGCCAGCAGTTTAGCGGGAGATATCAATGAGCAGTTCTTC.

The rearrangement links TRBV3-1 to TRBJ1-1; D perhaps matches TRBD1 (5 bases). Per the germline V gene, CDR1 is LGHDT and CDR2 is YNNKEL (reference sequence). The CDR3 consists of 14 residues. Between the trimmed V and J ends, which lost 1 base and 5 bases, there was a span of 11 bases. CDR3: CASSQVQGGTEAFF. The CDR3 DNA is TGTGCCAGCAGCCAAGTTCAGGGTGGGACTGAAGCTTTCTTT.

V gene TRBV15 combines with J gene TRBJ1-3, with D hard to call. V lost 0 bases to trimming and J lost 4 bases, with 13 bases between them. Germline CDR1 reads LNHNV; CDR2 reads YYDKDF (reference sequence). The CDR3 extends over 16 amino acids. The CDR3 loop reads CATSRDLNWAGNTIYF. DNA for the CDR3: TGTGCCACCAGCAGAGATTTGAACTGGGCCGGAAACACCATATATTTT.

This sequence joins TRBV5-1 and TRBJ2-2, with 12 nucleotides matching TRBD1. Germline CDR1 is SGHRS and CDR2 is YFSETQ. The CDR3 has 18 amino acids. The V segment lost 0 bases and the J segment 6 bases; nucleotides outside the gene matches: 9. The CDR3 DNA sequence: TGCGCCAGCAGCTTGGTGGGACAGGGGGCAGCATTCCCCGGGGAGCTGTTTTTT. It is translated as CASSLVGQGAAFPGELFF.

In its sample, this clonotype was seen many times. The gene calls are TRBV29-1 and TRBJ1-2; possibly TRBD1 for D (6 bases). The CDR3 extends over 12 amino acids. From germline, CDR1 is SQVTM and CDR2 ANQGSEA. V lost 5 bases and J 3 bases, leaving 10 bases between the germline ends. The CDR3 spells CSVMAGDYGYTF. CDR3 nucleotide sequence: TGCAGCGTTATGGCAGGGGACTATGGCTACACCTTC.

This clonotype appeared many times. The rearrangement links TRBV27 to TRBJ2-3; D not certain. CDR1 and CDR2 from the germline V gene are MNHEY and SMNVEV (reference sequence). The CDR3 covers 14 residues. Between the trimmed V and J ends, which lost 6 bases and 6 bases, there was a span of 16 bases. The CDR3 sequence is CASRSLSKGDTQYF. The DNA of the CDR3 is TGTGCCAGCAGGTCTCTAAGCAAGGGTGATACGCAGTATTTT.

This clonotype was seen repeatedly, ten times or more. The CDR3 DNA reads as TGTGCCAGCAGCGTTTCGACAGGGGGCTCTACAGATACGCAGTATTTT. Its protein is CASSVSTGGSTDTQYF. V gene TRBV2 combines with J gene TRBJ2-3; 10 bases fit TRBD1. Looked up from germline, CDR1 is SNHLY and CDR2 is FYNNEI. This CDR3 has 16 amino acids. J lost 3 bases, V lost 6 bases, and 9 bases had no gene match.

There are a few counts of this clonotype. V is TRBV7-9 and J is TRBJ2-1; D unclear. The CDR3 covers 14 residues. Trimming removed 11 bases from V and 8 bases from J, with 22 bases in between. Per germline, CDR1 SEHNR and CDR2 FQNEAQ (reference sequence). The CDR3 sequence is CASGRLVTSYEQFF. DNA for the CDR3: TGTGCCTCTGGGCGCCTAGTGACGTCGTATGAGCAGTTCTTC.

This clonotype has a handful of counts. The J gene is TRBJ2-7, the V gene TRBV3-1; D is undetermined. The V gene's germline CDR1 is LGHDT and CDR2 YNNKEL (reference sequence). Between the trimmed V and J ends, which lost 2 bases and 5 bases, there was a span of 4 bases. This CDR3 spans 11 amino acids. CDR3 DNA sequence: TGTGCCAGCAGCCAATTACACGAGCAGTACTTC. Its protein product is CASSQLHEQYF.

This clonotype was observed at least ten times. The chain couples TRBV7-2 to TRBJ2-5; weak D call: TRBD1 (6 bases). V lost 7 bases and J 5 bases, leaving 17 bases between the germline ends. This CDR3 comprises 14 residues. From germline, CDR1 is SGHTA and CDR2 FQGNSA. CDR3 protein: CASTLDRFEETQYF. The CDR3 nucleotides are TGTGCCAGCACCCTAGACAGGTTTGAGGAGACCCAGTACTTC.

This chain joins TRBV9 and TRBJ2-3; the D is unclear. Germline assignment: CDR1 SGDLS and CDR2 YYNGEE. The germline V and J ends were trimmed by 4 bases and 5 bases, with 14 bases remaining between them. The CDR3 contains 14 residues. CDR3 sequence: CASSPGGSRDTQYF. CDR3 in DNA: TGTGCCAGCAGCCCGGGTGGGTCTCGAGATACGCAGTATTTT.

This clonotype has just a few counts. The chain joins TRBV5-1 to TRBJ2-1, with D hard to call. Germline CDR1 is SGHRS and CDR2 is YFSETQ. The CDR3 length is 19 residues. Trimming pared 4 bases from V and 0 bases from J, leaving 23 bases between. The CDR3 nucleotides read TGCGCCAGCAGCGGGCTTCTCGGCAGCCGACTCAACTCCTACAATGAGCAGTTCTTC. This translates into CASSGLLGSRLNSYNEQFF.

The V and J genes are TRBV11-2 and TRBJ1-2; 9 nucleotides match TRBD1. Looked up from germline, CDR1 is SGHAT and CDR2 is FQNNGV. The CDR3 runs 18 residues. Losses at the gene ends were 7 bases for V and 1 base for J; bases not matched to a gene: 16. The chain's CDR3 is CASITPGQGRERNYGYTF. The CDR3, as DNA: TGTGCCAGCATCACACCGGGACAGGGACGTGAGCGTAACTATGGCTACACCTTC.

This chain uses TRBV20-1 with TRBJ2-3, with 8 positions matching TRBD1. Trimming cost V 5 bases and J 6 bases; bases outside gene matches: 10. CDR1 DFQATT and CDR2 SNEGSKA come from the germline V gene (reference sequence). This CDR3 is 14 amino acids long. The CDR3 nucleotides read TGCAGTGCTCTTGGTCAGGGGGCGAGGGATACGCAGTATTTT. This encodes CSALGQGARDTQYF.

Many counts were recorded for this clonotype. The J gene is TRBJ2-2, the V gene TRBV5-1; perhaps TRBD2 as D (7 bases). The V gene lost 4 bases and the J gene lost 5 bases, with 27 bases spanning the gap. CDR1 and CDR2 (germline): SGHRS, YFSETQ. There are 19 residues in the CDR3. The CDR3 protein is CASSQVPAGAFSTTGELFF. The CDR3, as DNA: TGCGCCAGCAGCCAGGTACCCGCGGGGGCCTTTTCGACAACCGGGGAGCTGTTTTTT.

At least ten counts were recorded for this clonotype. The chain has TRBV29-1 and TRBJ1-2; no clear D gene. This CDR3 has 12 residues. In germline, CDR1 is SQVTM, CDR2 ANQGSEA. Trimming stripped 7 bases from V and 3 bases from J, with 12 bases between. The CDR3 DNA reads as TGCAGCGCACGACGGGGAGACTATGGCTACACCTTC. Translation gives CSARRGDYGYTF.

For this clonotype: A read error may be the cause here, since a much bigger clone is one base away. The V gene is TRBV7-3, the J gene TRBJ2-1; perhaps TRBD1 as D (7 bases). This CDR3 is built from 16 residues. Germline V lookup: CDR1 SGHTA, CDR2 FQGTGA. V lost 5 bases and J 4 bases, leaving 18 bases between the germline ends. The CDR3 coding sequence is TGTGCCAGCAGCCAAGGGGCACAGGGGACTTACAATGAGCAGTTCTTC. This encodes CASSQGAQGTYNEQFF. Filled out from reference TRBV7-3 and TRBJ2-1, the complete variable domain reads GAGVSQTPSNKVTEKGKYVELRCDPISGHTALYWYRQSLGQGPEFLIYFQGTGAADDSGLPNDRFFAVRPEGSVSTLKIQRTERGDSAVYLCASSQGAQGTYNEQFFGPGTRLTVL.

This clonotype was picked up many times. Here the CDR3 DNA reads TGCGCCAGCAGTTTTCCGACTAGCGGGGGACAACAAGAGACCCAGTACTTC. It specifies CASSFPTSGGQQETQYF. The genes are TRBV10-2 and TRBJ2-5, with 12 bases matching TRBD2. Germline trimming cut 5 bases from V and 2 bases from J; bases unmatched to any gene: 9. Germline loops: CDR1 WSHSY, CDR2 SAAADI. This CDR3 region has 17 residues.

The chain couples TRBV10-2 to TRBJ2-2, with unresolved D. This CDR3 spans 12 amino acids. The V end was cut by 2 bases, the J end by 9 bases, with 7 bases between. Germline assignment: CDR1 WSHSY and CDR2 SAAADI. Written as DNA, the CDR3 is TGCGCCAGCAGTGAGATCCGGCGGGAGCTGTTTTTT. Translated, it gives CASSEIRRELFF.

In this sample, this clonotype turned up many times. The chain uses TRBV5-1 and TRBJ2-2, with no clear D. This CDR3 has 15 residues. Germline values: CDR1 SGHRS, CDR2 YFSETQ. V was clipped by 5 bases and J by 4 bases, with 15 bases between them. CDR3 residues: CASSWMDVGTGELFF. Here the CDR3 DNA reads TGCGCCAGCAGTTGGATGGATGTCGGCACCGGGGAGCTGTTTTTT. The full variable domain, with the rest looked up from reference TRBV5-1 and TRBJ2-2, is KAGVTQTPRYLIKTRGQQVTLSCSPISGHRSVSWYQQTPGQGLQFLFEYFSETQRNKGNFPGRFSGRQFSNSRSEMNVSTLELGDSALYLCASSWMDVGTGELFFGEGSRLTVL.

This clonotype occurred many times. This chain joins TRBV7-2 and TRBJ2-5, with 15 bases lining up with TRBD2. Germline-derived CDR1 and CDR2 are SGHTA and FQGNSA. V shed 5 bases and J 6 bases; nucleotides not matched to a gene: 4. This CDR3 contains 15 residues. The CDR3 spells CASSQGLAGGQTQYF. The CDR3 DNA follows: TGTGCCAGCAGCCAGGGACTAGCGGGAGGCCAGACCCAGTACTTC.

Many counts were recorded for this clonotype. The chain joins TRBV28 to TRBJ1-2, with D tentatively TRBD1 (5 bases). Germline CDR1 and CDR2: MDHEN and SYDVKM. V dropped 7 bases and J dropped 8 bases, with 29 bases sitting between them. The CDR3 totals 17 residues. CDR3 in DNA: TGTGCCAGCATTCGAGACAGAGCATTGTACCAGATTTACGGCTACACCTTC. Its protein is CASIRDRALYQIYGYTF.

This clonotype was found a few times. This chain links TRBV18 with TRBJ2-7; TRBD2 matches 9 bases. V shed 6 bases and J 2 bases; nucleotides not matched to a gene: 2. This CDR3 comprises 13 residues. Germline assignment: CDR1 KGHSH and CDR2 LQKENI. The CDR3 coding sequence is TGTGCCAGCTCGGTAGCGGGGGCCTACGAGCAGTACTTC. Protein product: CASSVAGAYEQYF.

V is TRBV10-3 and J is TRBJ2-7; 11 nucleotides line up with TRBD2. Germline V gives CDR1 ENHRY, CDR2 SYGVKD. Trimming took 6 bases from V and 3 from J; bases not matched to a gene: 7. The CDR3 covers 15 residues. Here the CDR3 reads CAISSSGTSGYEQYF. The CDR3 DNA sequence: TGTGCCATCAGCAGTTCCGGGACTAGCGGCTACGAGCAGTACTTC.

This clonotype was detected a few times. The chain links TRBV19 to TRBJ1-1, with 9 bases fitting TRBD1. The CDR3 consists of 14 residues. V was pared by 4 bases and J by 5 bases, with 5 bases of the junction left unmatched. The germline gives CDR1 LNHDA, CDR2 SQIVND (reference sequence). This chain's CDR3 is CASSRRQGVTEAFF. The CDR3 coding sequence is TGTGCCAGTAGTAGGCGACAGGGGGTGACTGAAGCTTTCTTT.

This clonotype was observed a handful of times. The chain joins TRBV28 to TRBJ2-7; 9 bases match TRBD1. The CDR3 is 15 residues long. The V gene end was trimmed by 5 bases and the J gene end by 5 bases; junction bases not matched to a gene: 10. The germline gives CDR1 MDHEN, CDR2 SYDVKM. CDR3 protein: CASSGPGTGPHEQYF. Written as DNA, the CDR3 is TGTGCCAGCAGTGGCCCCGGGACAGGGCCCCACGAGCAGTACTTC.

The table lists this clonotype with many counts. The chain employs TRBV29-1 and TRBJ2-1; TRBD1 matches at 10 bases. Germline lookup yields CDR1 SQVTM and CDR2 ANQGSEA. The CDR3 totals 15 residues. With 5 bases clipped from V and 6 bases from J, the junction kept 10 bases outside the gene matches. The DNA of the CDR3 is TGCAGCGTTCATTCGGGACAGGGGTCCCCCAATGAGCAGTTCTTC. Its protein is CSVHSGQGSPNEQFF.

This clonotype has ten or more counts. The rearrangement joins TRBV28 to TRBJ1-2; D unclear. This CDR3 spans 14 amino acids. The V gene's germline CDR1 is MDHEN and CDR2 SYDVKM. The V end lost 7 bases, the J end lost 8 bases, and 20 bases lay between the germline ends. In DNA, the CDR3 is TGTGCCAGCACTCGGCTGGAGATTTTTGAGGGCTACACCTTC. It translates to CASTRLEIFEGYTF.

This clonotype was seen many times. This chain uses TRBV28 with TRBJ2-7; 7 positions agree with TRBD1. This CDR3 is built from 14 residues. V trimming: 5 bases; J trimming: 2 bases; junction bases outside the gene matches: 6. From germline, CDR1 is MDHEN and CDR2 SYDVKM. The CDR3, as DNA: TGTGCCAGCAGTCTGACAGGGAATCCCTACGAGCAGTACTTC. Translation gives CASSLTGNPYEQYF.